This T cell receptor (beta chain) derives from a study of blood T cell repertoires in COVID-19 (dated by TCRdb to 2020 to 2021). Turning to the overall study: The collaborator samples originated in the United States, Italy and Spain and spanned the acute and convalescent phases of COVID-19. Sample metadata almost always included a de-identified subject ID, COVID-19 status, age in years and sex. Where available, HLA class I and class II types were taken from metadata supplied by the sample provider and were not determined by assay-based typing. The material from the prospective study consisted of cDNA or gDNA derived from T cells, B-cell-depleted T cells, or PBMCs. The repertoires were released in a freely available public database intended as a resource for research on the immune response to SARS-CoV-2. Samples came from the ongoing ImmuneRACE study (first 160 participants) plus 1,254 subjects from 6 global collaborators. Subjects who had been exposed to COVID-19, were actively infected with it, or had recovered from it provided the deeply sampled blood TCRbeta repertoires that made up the dataset.

CDR1 and CDR2 were assigned from the germline V gene as SGHTA and FQGTGA. Trimming leaves V shorter by 0 bases and J shorter by 6 bases, with the junction holding 2 bases beyond the gene matches. The CDR3, from cysteine to phenylalanine, totals 16 residues. CDR3 DNA only is kept here, 48 bases in frame from base 1. With regard to this clone: Its target antigen remains unknown. Per-base quality was not reported, and no clone a single base away is much larger than it.

Results the study describes overall, beyond this receptor: The quantity of clinical and demographic metadata differed by source and by participant and was supplied without curation.

One collaborating source in Seattle enrolled patients while the patients were actively infected and followed the patients over time throughout the course of disease. The collaborating institutions used their own protocols to collect whole blood in K2EDTA tubes. For TCRbeta analysis, collaborator samples were shipped as frozen whole blood, as isolated PBMCs, or as DNA extracted from either sample type. TCRbeta CDR3 regions were amplified from genomic DNA by means of the immunoSEQ Assay, a bias-controlled multiplex PCR. Per the authors' processing: Nucleated cell counts per sample were estimated from amplification of reference gene primers within the assay. To quantify the absolute abundance of each unique TCRbeta CDR3 rearrangement, sequence reads were collapsed and filtered. For each sample, productive Simpson clonality was calculated as the square root of Simpson's diversity index over productive rearrangements. TCRdb re-hosts the immuneACCESS table, in-frame sequences only. Its copies lack some clones; in the studies checked, an unresolved V gene accounts for under half of them, and the cause for the rest is not known. D and trimming were read from the DNA, whereas the V and J calls and clone size are those reported in that table. The sample data list about 160,000 clones, and about 87% of these were observed just once. Jointly, the top ten make up 10% of the sample.

The chain is encoded by TRBV7-3 joined to TRBJ2-2, and 12 junctional nucleotides match TRBD1. The TCR was taken from an older woman with COVID-19, enrolled during active disease. Specimen: peripheral blood. The nucleotide sequence is given as TGTGCCAGCAGCTTAACCCGGGACAGGGGGCCCGGGGAGCTGTTTTTT. It encodes CASSLTRDRGPGELFF.